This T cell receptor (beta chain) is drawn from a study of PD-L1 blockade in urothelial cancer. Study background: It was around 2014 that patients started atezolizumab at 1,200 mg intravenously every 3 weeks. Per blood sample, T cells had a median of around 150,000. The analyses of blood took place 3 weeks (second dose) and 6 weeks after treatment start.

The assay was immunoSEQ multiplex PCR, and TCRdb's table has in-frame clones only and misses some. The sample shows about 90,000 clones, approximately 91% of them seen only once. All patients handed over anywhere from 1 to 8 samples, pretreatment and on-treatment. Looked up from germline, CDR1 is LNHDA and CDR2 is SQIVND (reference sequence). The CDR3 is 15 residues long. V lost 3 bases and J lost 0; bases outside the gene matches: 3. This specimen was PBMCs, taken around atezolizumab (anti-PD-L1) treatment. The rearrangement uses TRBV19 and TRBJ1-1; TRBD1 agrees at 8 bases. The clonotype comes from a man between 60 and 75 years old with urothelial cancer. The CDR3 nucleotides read TGTGCCAGTAGTATTTGGACAGGGCTGAACACTGAAGCTTTCTTT. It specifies CASSIWTGLNTEAFF.